The 22 T cell receptor beta chains below were found in one sample sequenced in a study of cytomegalovirus exposure and HLA in healthy donors (dated by TCRdb to the late 2010s). Library preparation employed the immunoSEQ multiplex PCR assay. A mixture of 60 forward primers for TCR Vbeta segments and 13 reverse primers for TCR Jbeta segments was used in the multiplex PCR. TCRdb carries this immuneACCESS record with in-frame sequences only. Its versions omit some clonotypes, under half of them owing to an unresolved V gene in the studies checked, with the rest unexplained. The sample contains about 160,000 clones, about 68% of them found a single time. The ten most abundant clones make up approximately 2.3% of the sample. Sequencing was done on a sample of PBMCs. These receptors came from a female donor in good health and CMV-seronegative.

V gene TRBV10-3 combines with J gene TRBJ1-1; TRBD1 matches at 8 bases. The CDR3 loop spans 15 amino acids. Germline values: CDR1 ENHRY, CDR2 SYGVKD. V gave up 4 bases and J gave up 4 bases; unmatched junction bases: 8. As DNA, the CDR3 is TGTGCCATCAGTGCGGTAGGGACAGGCCCCACTGAAGCTTTCTTT. Protein: CAISAVGTGPTEAFF.

This clone was observed a few times. This chain uses TRBV5-1 with TRBJ1-3; D is unresolved. V lost 0 bases to trimming and J lost 2 bases, with 9 bases between them. Germline CDR1 is SGHRS and CDR2 is YFSETQ. The length of the CDR3 is 15 residues. Here the CDR3 DNA reads TGCGCCAGCAGCTTGGATCCAGGAACTGGAAACACCATATATTTT. Translated, it gives CASSLDPGTGNTIYF.

The genes are TRBV6-5 and TRBJ2-1; D unresolved. This CDR3 is built from 14 residues. The ends were cut back, 0 bases at V and 7 bases at J, with 10 bases in the middle. Germline V gene data show CDR1 as MNHEY and CDR2 as SVGAGI. The CDR3 bases are TGTGCCAGCAGTTACTCCGCTAGTCCGAATGAGCAGTTCTTC. Protein product: CASSYSASPNEQFF.

This chain connects TRBV11-2 to TRBJ2-7, with D possibly matching TRBD1 (7 bases). This CDR3 is 16 amino acids long. Trimming pared 4 bases from V and 0 bases from J, leaving 16 bases between. Germline lookup yields CDR1 SGHAT and CDR2 FQNNGV. As DNA, the CDR3 is TGTGCCAGCAGCTGGGGGGTGGGACAGAGCTCCTACGAGCAGTACTTC. This sequence encodes CASSWGVGQSSYEQYF.

The V gene is TRBV10-2, the J gene TRBJ2-7; D may be TRBD1 (5 bases). CDR1 and CDR2 (germline): WSHSY, SAAADI. This CDR3 region has 14 residues. The germline V and J ends were trimmed by 8 bases and 0 bases, with 14 bases remaining between them. The CDR3 DNA reads TGCGCCAGCCGTTTGCAGGGAAGCTCCTACGAGCAGTACTTC. Protein: CASRLQGSSYEQYF.

This clone was recorded once. The chain recombines TRBV4-3 with TRBJ2-1, with TRBD2 identical over 7 bases. Germline V gene sequence: CDR1 LGHNA, CDR2 YSLEER. With V trimmed by 1 base and J by 10 bases, 1 base remained unmatched. This CDR3 comprises 12 residues. The chain's CDR3 is CASSQGREEQFF. CDR3 sequence (DNA): TGCGCCAGCAGCCAAGGGCGGGAGGAGCAGTTCTTC.

The rearrangement links TRBV4-3 to TRBJ2-7; TRBD1 agrees at 7 bases. The CDR3 is made up of 15 amino acids. CDR1 and CDR2 (germline): LGHNA, YSLEER. V was clipped by 3 bases and J by 2 bases; unmatched bases: 7. The CDR3 spells CASSQRQGHTYEQYF. The CDR3 DNA reads TGCGCCAGCAGCCAGCGACAGGGACATACCTACGAGCAGTACTTC.

This chain links TRBV28 with TRBJ1-3; D might be TRBD1 (6 bases). The CDR3 totals 15 residues. The germline V gene has CDR1 MDHEN and CDR2 SYDVKM. The V end was cut by 5 bases, the J end by 0 bases, with 11 bases between. The CDR3 protein is CASSPDRPSGNTIYF. CDR3 DNA: TGTGCCAGCAGTCCAGACAGGCCCTCTGGAAACACCATATATTTT.

The chain has TRBV4-1 and TRBJ2-5, with 9 positions matching TRBD2. J was trimmed by 6 bases and V by 3 bases; bases with no gene match: 8. The germline V gene has CDR1 MGHRA and CDR2 YSYEKL. The CDR3 has 15 residues. The CDR3 coding sequence is TGCGCCAGCAGCCACGTTGTAGCGGGGGTAAAGACCCAGTACTTC. Protein sequence: CASSHVVAGVKTQYF.

The V and J genes are TRBV4-3 and TRBJ2-3, with 7 bases aligning to TRBD2. Trimming cost V 1 base and J 2 bases; bases outside gene matches: 9. CDR3 length equals 17 residues. Germline V CDR1 and CDR2: LGHNA, YSLEER. The CDR3 DNA sequence: TGCGCCAGCAGCCAAGCGAACGCGGGAGTACTCACAGATACGCAGTATTTT. Its protein product is CASSQANAGVLTDTQYF.

The V gene is TRBV28, the J gene TRBJ1-2; D ambiguous. Trimming left V 3 bases short and J 5 bases short, with 10 bases between. The CDR3 runs to 13 residues. Germline lookup yields CDR1 MDHEN and CDR2 SYDVKM. In nucleotides, the CDR3 is TGTGCCAGCAGTTTCCGGGATGGGTATGGCTACACCTTC. Translating gives CASSFRDGYGYTF.

The table lists this clone with a count of one. The V and J genes are TRBV27 and TRBJ2-5; a possible D gene is TRBD2 (6 bases). This CDR3 is 15 amino acids long. Germline V gene sequence: CDR1 MNHEY, CDR2 SMNVEV (reference sequence). Trimming took 5 bases from V and 5 from J, leaving 18 bases between them. The CDR3 DNA reads as TGTGCCAGCAGTCTGCTGGCCGCGGGGCGGGAGACCCAGTACTTC. Translation gives CASSLLAAGRETQYF.

V is TRBV10-3 and J is TRBJ2-4; perhaps TRBD1 as D (8 bases). CDR1 is ENHRY and CDR2 is SYGVKD in the germline V gene. CDR3 length equals 16 residues. Trimming pared 6 bases from V and 1 base from J, leaving 16 bases between. The CDR3 loop is CAIRYRGGGAKNIQYF. The CDR3 DNA reads as TGTGCCATCAGGTACAGGGGGGGAGGCGCCAAAAACATTCAGTACTTC.

Only one count was recorded for this clone. The rearrangement joins TRBV13 to TRBJ2-1; unclear D gene. Germline V gene sequence: CDR1 PRHDT, CDR2 FYEKMQ (reference sequence). The CDR3 is 15 amino acids. V was cut by 4 bases and J by 3 bases, with 13 bases left in between. CDR3 region: CASSSRPESYNEQFF. For the CDR3, the DNA is TGTGCCAGCAGCTCTAGACCGGAAAGCTACAATGAGCAGTTCTTC.

The chain employs TRBV19 and TRBJ2-4; 11 bases are shared with TRBD2. The germline V gene has CDR1 LNHDA and CDR2 SQIVND (reference sequence). V was clipped by 6 bases and J by 6 bases; unmatched bases: 4. This CDR3 region has 14 residues. The CDR3 sequence: CASRLAGGANIQYF. The DNA for the CDR3 is TGTGCCAGTAGGCTAGCGGGAGGTGCAAACATTCAGTACTTC.

CDR3 in DNA: TGTGCCAGCTCACCGGGCTGGCTAGCGGGAAGCCAGGAGACCCAGTACTTC. It is translated as CASSPGWLAGSQETQYF. The chain uses TRBV18 and TRBJ2-5, with 9 nucleotides matching TRBD2. CDR3 length equals 17 residues. From germline, CDR1 is KGHSH and CDR2 LQKENI. Unmatched junction bases numbered 13, after V lost 3 bases and J lost 5 bases.

The genes are TRBV9 and TRBJ2-1; maybe TRBD2 (6 bases). This CDR3 has 14 amino acids. V shed 0 bases and J shed 6 bases, with 10 bases lying between them. Germline assignment: CDR1 SGDLS and CDR2 YYNGEE. The chain's CDR3 is CASSVEGLTNEQFF. As DNA, the CDR3 is TGTGCCAGCAGCGTAGAGGGACTTACCAATGAGCAGTTCTTC. The full variable domain, with the rest looked up from reference TRBV9 and TRBJ2-1, is DSGVTQTPKHLITATGQRVTLRCSPRSGDLSVYWYQQSLDQGLQFLIQYYNGEERAKGNILERFSAQQFPDLHSELNLSSLELGDSALYFCASSVEGLTNEQFFGPGTRLTVL.

The rearrangement uses TRBV7-2 and TRBJ1-1; D is unresolved. Trimming stripped 1 base from V and 8 bases from J, with 11 bases between. The CDR3 runs 13 residues. The V gene's germline CDR1 is SGHTA and CDR2 FQGNSA. The CDR3 DNA reads as TGTGCCAGCAGCTTAGTAGAGGGCTGGGAAGCTTTCTTT. It yields the protein CASSLVEGWEAFF.

CDR3 nucleotides: TGCAGTGGGGAGACGGTATATGGCTACACCTTC. Translating it yields CSGETVYGYTF. This rearrangement joins TRBV20-1 to TRBJ1-2; D call uncertain. The CDR3 has 11 residues. The V end lost 7 bases, the J end lost 5 bases, and 11 bases lay between the germline ends. Germline V gene sequence: CDR1 DFQATT, CDR2 SNEGSKA (reference sequence).

The chain combines TRBV7-2 with TRBJ1-5, with D possibly matching TRBD1 (5 bases). This CDR3 region has 13 residues. Germline V gives CDR1 SGHTA, CDR2 FQGNSA. Trimming took 2 bases from V and 5 from J, leaving 7 bases between them. The CDR3 nucleotides are TGTGCCAGCAGCTTACAGGGCCATCAGCCCCAGCATTTT. This codes for CASSLQGHQPQHF.

The J gene is TRBJ1-2, the V gene TRBV19, with 7 bases that match TRBD1. Germline loops: CDR1 LNHDA, CDR2 SQIVND (reference sequence). The CDR3 has 13 amino acids. The V segment lost 5 bases and the J segment 6 bases; nucleotides outside the gene matches: 6. The DNA for the CDR3 is TGTGCCAGTAGTTCCCAGGGGGGAGATGGCTACACCTTC. Translating it yields CASSSQGGDGYTF.

V and J are TRBV19 and TRBJ1-4; 10 bases fit TRBD1. The V gene end was trimmed by 6 bases and the J gene end by 5 bases; junction bases not matched to a gene: 6. CDR3 length equals 15 residues. From germline, CDR1 is LNHDA and CDR2 SQIVND (reference sequence). In DNA, the CDR3 is TGTGCCAGTAGCCGACCGGGACAGGGGAATGAAAAACTGTTTTTT. The encoded protein is CASSRPGQGNEKLFF.